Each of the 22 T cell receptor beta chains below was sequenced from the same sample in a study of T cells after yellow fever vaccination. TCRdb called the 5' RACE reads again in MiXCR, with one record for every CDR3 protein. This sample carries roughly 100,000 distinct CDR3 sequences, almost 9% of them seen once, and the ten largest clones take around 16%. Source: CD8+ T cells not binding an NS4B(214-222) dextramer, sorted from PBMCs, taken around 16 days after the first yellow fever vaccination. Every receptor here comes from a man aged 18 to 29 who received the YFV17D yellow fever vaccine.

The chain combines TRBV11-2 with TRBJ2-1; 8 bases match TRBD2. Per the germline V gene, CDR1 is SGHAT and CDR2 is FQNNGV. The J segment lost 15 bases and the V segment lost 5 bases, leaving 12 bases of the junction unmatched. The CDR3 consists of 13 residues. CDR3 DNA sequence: TGTGCCAGCAGCCCCGGGCTCGCCGGGGGGGTGTTCTTC. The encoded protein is CASSPGLAGGVFF.

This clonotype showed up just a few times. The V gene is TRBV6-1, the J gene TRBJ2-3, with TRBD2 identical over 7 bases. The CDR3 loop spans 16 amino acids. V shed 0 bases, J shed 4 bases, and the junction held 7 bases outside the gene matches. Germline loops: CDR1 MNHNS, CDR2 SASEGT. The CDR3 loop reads CASSEAGGGRADTQYF. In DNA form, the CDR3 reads TGTGCCAGCAGTGAAGCGGGCGGGGGTCGCGCAGATACGCAGTATTTT.

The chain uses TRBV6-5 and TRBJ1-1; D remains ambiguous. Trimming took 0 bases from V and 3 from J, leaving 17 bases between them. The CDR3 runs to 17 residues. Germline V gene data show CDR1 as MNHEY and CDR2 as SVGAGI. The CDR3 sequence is CASSYSASDLFDTEAFF. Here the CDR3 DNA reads TGTGCCAGCAGTTACTCGGCGTCAGATTTGTTCGACACTGAAGCTTTCTTT.

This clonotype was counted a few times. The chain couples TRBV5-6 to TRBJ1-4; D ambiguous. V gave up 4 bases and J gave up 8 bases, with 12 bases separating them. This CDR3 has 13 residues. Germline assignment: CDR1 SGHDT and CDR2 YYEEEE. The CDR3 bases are TGTGCCAGCAGCCTAACGGGTTGGGAAAAACTGTTTTTT. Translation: CASSLTGWEKLFF. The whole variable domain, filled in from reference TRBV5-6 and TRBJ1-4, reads DAGVTQSPTHLIKTRGQQVTLRCSPKSGHDTVSWYQQALGQGPQFIFQYYEEEERQRGNFPDRFSGHQFPNYSSELNVNALLLGDSALYLCASSLTGWEKLFFGSGTQLSVL.

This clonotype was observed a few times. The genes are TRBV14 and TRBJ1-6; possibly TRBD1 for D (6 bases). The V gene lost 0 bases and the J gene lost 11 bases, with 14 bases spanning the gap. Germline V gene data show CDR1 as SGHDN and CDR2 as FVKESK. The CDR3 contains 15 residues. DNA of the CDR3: TGTGCCAGCAGCCAAGAGGGGGCTCTCGGTACACCCCTCCACTTT. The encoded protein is CASSQEGALGTPLHF.

The DNA for the CDR3 is TGCGCCAGCAGCCCCCGGGGGGTAGCGGGGGCTGGGGCCAACGTCCTGACTTTC. Protein: CASSPRGVAGAGANVLTF. The rearrangement joins TRBV4-3 to TRBJ2-6, with 9 positions matching TRBD2. Germline assignment: CDR1 LGHNA and CDR2 YSLEER. This CDR3 is 18 amino acids long. Trimming removed 4 bases from V and 2 bases from J; junction bases left unmatched: 9.

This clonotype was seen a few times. The CDR3 loop reads CASSDRDPYGYTF. The CDR3 bases are TGCGCCAGCAGCGACAGGGACCCCTATGGCTACACCTTC. The J gene is TRBJ1-2, the V gene TRBV4-1; 7 bases fit TRBD1. Looked up from germline, CDR1 is MGHRA and CDR2 is YSYEKL. The CDR3 covers 13 residues. V dropped 5 bases and J dropped 4; count of bases not matched to a gene: 4.

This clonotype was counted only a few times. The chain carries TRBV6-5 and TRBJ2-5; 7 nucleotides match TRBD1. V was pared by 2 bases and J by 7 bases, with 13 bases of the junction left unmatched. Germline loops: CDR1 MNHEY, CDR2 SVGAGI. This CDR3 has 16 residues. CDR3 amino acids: CASSYLDRAPIWTQYF. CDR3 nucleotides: TGTGCCAGCAGTTACCTTGACAGGGCCCCCATTTGGACCCAGTACTTC.

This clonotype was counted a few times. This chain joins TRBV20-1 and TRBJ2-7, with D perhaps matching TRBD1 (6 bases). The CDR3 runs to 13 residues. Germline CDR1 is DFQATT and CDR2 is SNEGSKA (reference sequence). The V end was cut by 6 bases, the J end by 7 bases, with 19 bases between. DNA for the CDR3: TGCAGTGCAAACAGGGTCTTACACCGGGAGCAGTACGTC. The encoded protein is CSANRVLHREQYV.

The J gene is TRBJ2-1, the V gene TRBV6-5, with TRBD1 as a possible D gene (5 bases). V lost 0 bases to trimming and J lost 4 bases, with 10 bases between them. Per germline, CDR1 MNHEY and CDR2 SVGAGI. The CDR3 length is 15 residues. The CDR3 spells CASSYSRQMYNEQFF. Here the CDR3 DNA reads TGTGCCAGCAGTTACTCGCGACAGATGTACAATGAGCAGTTCTTC.

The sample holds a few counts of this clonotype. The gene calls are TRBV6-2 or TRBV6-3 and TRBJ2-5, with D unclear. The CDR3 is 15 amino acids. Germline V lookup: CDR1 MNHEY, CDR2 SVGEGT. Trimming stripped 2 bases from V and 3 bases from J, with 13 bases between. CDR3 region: CASSYVAKSEETQYF. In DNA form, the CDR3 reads TGTGCCAGCAGTTACGTTGCTAAATCGGAAGAGACCCAGTACTTC.

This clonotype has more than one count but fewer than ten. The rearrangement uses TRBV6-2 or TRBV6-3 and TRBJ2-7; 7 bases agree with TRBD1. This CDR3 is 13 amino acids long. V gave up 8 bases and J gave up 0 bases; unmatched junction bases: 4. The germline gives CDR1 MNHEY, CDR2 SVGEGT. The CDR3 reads CASGTVSSYEQYV. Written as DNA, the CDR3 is TGTGCCAGCGGGACAGTGAGCTCCTACGAGCAGTACGTC.

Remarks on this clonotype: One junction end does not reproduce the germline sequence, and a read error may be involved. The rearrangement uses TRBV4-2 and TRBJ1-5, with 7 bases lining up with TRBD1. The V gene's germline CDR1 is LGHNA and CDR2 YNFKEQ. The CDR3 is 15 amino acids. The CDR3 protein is CASSQDEGGHQPHHF. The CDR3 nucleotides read TGTGCCAGCAGCCAAGATGAAGGGGGCCATCAGCCCCACCATTTT.

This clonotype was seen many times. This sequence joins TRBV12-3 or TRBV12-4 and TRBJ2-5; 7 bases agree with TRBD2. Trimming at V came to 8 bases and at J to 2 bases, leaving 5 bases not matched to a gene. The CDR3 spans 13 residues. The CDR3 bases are TGTGCCAGCGGCCCTAGCGGTCAAGAGACCCAGTACTTC. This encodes CASGPSGQETQYF.

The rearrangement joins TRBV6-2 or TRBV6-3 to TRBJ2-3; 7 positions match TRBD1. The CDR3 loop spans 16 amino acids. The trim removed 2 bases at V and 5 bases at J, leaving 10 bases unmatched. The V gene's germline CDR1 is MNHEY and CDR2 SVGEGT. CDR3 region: CASSYRRGRGEDTQYF. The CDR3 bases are TGTGCCAGCAGTTACCGAAGGGGGCGAGGTGAAGATACGCAGTATTTT.

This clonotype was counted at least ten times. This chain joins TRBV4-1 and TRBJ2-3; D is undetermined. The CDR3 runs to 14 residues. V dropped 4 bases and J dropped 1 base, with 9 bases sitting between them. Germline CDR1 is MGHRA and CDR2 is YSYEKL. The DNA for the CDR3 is TGCGCCAGCAGCCTTTGGACGGGCACAGATACGCAGTATTTT. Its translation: CASSLWTGTDTQYF.

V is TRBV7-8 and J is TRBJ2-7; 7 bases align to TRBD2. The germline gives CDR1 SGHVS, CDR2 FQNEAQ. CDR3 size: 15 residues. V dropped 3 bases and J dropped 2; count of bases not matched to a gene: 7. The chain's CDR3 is CASSFGSGVTYEQYF. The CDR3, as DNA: TGTGCCAGCAGCTTCGGCAGCGGGGTCACCTACGAGCAGTACTTC.

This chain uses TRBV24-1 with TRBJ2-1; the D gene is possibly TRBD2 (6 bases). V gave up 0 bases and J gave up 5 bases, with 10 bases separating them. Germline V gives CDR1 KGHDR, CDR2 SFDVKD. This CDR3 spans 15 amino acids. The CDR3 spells CATSDLGRDHNEQFF. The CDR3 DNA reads TGTGCCACCAGTGATTTGGGGCGGGACCACAATGAGCAGTTCTTC.

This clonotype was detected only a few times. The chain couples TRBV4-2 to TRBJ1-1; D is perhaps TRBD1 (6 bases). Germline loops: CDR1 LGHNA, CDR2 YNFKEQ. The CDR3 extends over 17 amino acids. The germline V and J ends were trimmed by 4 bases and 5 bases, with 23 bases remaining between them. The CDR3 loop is CASSLLPGGGERTEAFF. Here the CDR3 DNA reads TGTGCCAGCAGCCTTCTCCCGGGGGGGGGCGAACGGACTGAAGCTTTCTTT.

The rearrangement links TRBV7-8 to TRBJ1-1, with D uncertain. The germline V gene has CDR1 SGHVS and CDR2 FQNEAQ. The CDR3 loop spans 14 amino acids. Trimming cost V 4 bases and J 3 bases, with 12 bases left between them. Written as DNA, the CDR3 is TGTGCCAGCAGCTCTGATCCCAATTACACTGAAGCTTTCTTT. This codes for CASSSDPNYTEAFF.

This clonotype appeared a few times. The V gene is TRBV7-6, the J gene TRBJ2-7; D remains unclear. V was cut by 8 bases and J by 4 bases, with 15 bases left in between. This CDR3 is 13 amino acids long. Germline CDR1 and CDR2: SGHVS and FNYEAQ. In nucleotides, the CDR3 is TGTGCCAGCGGGCGCGGCGAGCTATACGAGCAGTACTTC. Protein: CASGRGELYEQYF.

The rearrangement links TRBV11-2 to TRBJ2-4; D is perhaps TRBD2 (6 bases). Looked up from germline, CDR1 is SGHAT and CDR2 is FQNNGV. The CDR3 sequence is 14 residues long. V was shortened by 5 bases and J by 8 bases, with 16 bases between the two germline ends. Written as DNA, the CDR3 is TGTGCCAGCAGCCATTTTTCGTGGGGGGACATTCAGTACTTC. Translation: CASSHFSWGDIQYF.